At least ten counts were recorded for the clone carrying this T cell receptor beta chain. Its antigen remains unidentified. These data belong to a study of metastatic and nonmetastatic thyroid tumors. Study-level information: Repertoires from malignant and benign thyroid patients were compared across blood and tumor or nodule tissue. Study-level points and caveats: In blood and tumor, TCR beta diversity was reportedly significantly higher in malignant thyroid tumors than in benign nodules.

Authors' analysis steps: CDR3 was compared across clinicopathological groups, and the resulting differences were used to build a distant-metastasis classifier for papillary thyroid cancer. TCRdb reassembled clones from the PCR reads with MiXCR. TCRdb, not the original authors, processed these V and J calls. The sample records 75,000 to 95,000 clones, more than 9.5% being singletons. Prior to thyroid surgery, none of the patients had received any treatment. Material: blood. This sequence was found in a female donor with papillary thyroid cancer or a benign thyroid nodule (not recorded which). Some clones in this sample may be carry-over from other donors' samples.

The DNA of the CDR3 is TGTGCCAGCAGCCTTGGGGCGACTAGGGATCCTTTCAATGAGCAGTTCTTC. Protein sequence: CASSLGATRDPFNEQFF. The genes are TRBV11-1 and TRBJ2-1, with D tentatively TRBD2 (6 bases). Germline values: CDR1 SGHAT, CDR2 FQDESV (reference sequence). V was trimmed by 5 bases and J by 6 bases, leaving 23 bases between them. The CDR3 covers 17 residues.